Each of the 4 T cell receptor beta chains below was sequenced from the same sample in a study of shared clonotypes between healthy human individuals (dated by TCRdb to the early 2020s). Receptors were amplified or captured by the immunoSEQ multiplex PCR assay. The immuneACCESS repertoire file appears here via TCRdb, limited to in-frame rearrangements. These files lack a portion of the clones; in checked studies, under half of the deficit traces to unresolved V genes, and the cause of the others is not known. Here the sample has 1.6 million or so clones; 96% occur a single time. Of the sample, about 1.2% falls within the top ten clones. Specimen: naive CD4+ T cells sorted from blood. In the paper's terms, the cell subset or site label means: CD45RA+ positively selected. The receptor source for this set is a man aged 30-40 years in good health.

CDR3 sequence reads: CASSLASRPNSGNTIYF. The CDR3 DNA reads TGTGCCAGCAGCTTAGCGTCCAGGCCGAACTCTGGAAACACCATATATTTT. The J gene is TRBJ1-3, the V gene TRBV7-8; D not certain. V was pared by 0 bases and J by 0 bases, with 12 bases between. This CDR3 is 17 amino acids long. Germline V CDR1 and CDR2: SGHVS, FQNEAQ. The full variable domain, in which reference TRBV7-8 and TRBJ1-3 provide the parts outside the CDR3, is GAGVSQSPRYKVAKRGQDVALRCDPISGHVSLFWYQQALGQGPEFLTYFQNEAQLDKSGLPSDRFFAERPEGSVSTLKIQRTQQEDSAVYLCASSLASRPNSGNTIYFGEGSWLTVV.

CDR3 amino acids: CASSKWDREFYGYTF. As DNA, the CDR3 is TGTGCCAGCAGCAAGTGGGACAGGGAATTTTATGGCTACACCTTC. This chain connects TRBV7-9 to TRBJ1-2; 9 bases agree with TRBD1. This CDR3 comprises 15 residues. Germline CDR1 reads SEHNR; CDR2 reads FQNEAQ (reference sequence). Germline trimming cut 5 bases from V and 5 bases from J; bases unmatched to any gene: 9. The full variable domain, completed using reference TRBV7-9 and TRBJ1-2, is DTGVSQNPRHKITKRGQNVTFRCDPISEHNRLYWYRQTLGQGPEFLTYFQNEAQLEKSRLLSDRFSAERPKGSFSTLEIQRTEQGDSAMYLCASSKWDREFYGYTFGSGTRLTVV.

The chain is built from TRBV28 and TRBJ2-5; D might be TRBD1 (6 bases). Trimming took 5 bases from V and 6 from J, leaving 16 bases between them. CDR1 is MDHEN and CDR2 is SYDVKM in the germline V gene. This CDR3 spans 14 amino acids. CDR3 region: CASSATGTRKTQYF. The CDR3, as DNA: TGTGCCAGCAGTGCAACCGGGACAAGAAAGACCCAGTACTTC.

About this clone itself: The sample has other DNA sequences that encode this CDR3 too. The rearrangement links TRBV5-1 to TRBJ2-5, with D maybe TRBD1 (7 bases). CDR1 is SGHRS and CDR2 is YFSETQ in the germline V gene. This CDR3 spans 13 amino acids. Deletions cut 4 bases from V and 5 bases from J, with 12 bases between. The DNA of the CDR3 is TGCGCCAGCAGCCCACAGGGGAGGGAGACCCAGTACTTC. It yields the protein CASSPQGRETQYF.